What follows describes a single T cell receptor beta chain. This record belongs to a study of T cell changes during pregnancy in multiple sclerosis. The CDR3 length is 16 residues. Between the trimmed V and J ends, which lost 0 bases and 4 bases, there was a span of 13 bases. Germline V CDR1 and CDR2: KGHSY, FQNENV. Assay: immunoSEQ multiplex PCR; the TCRdb copy retains only in-frame clones and omits some. The table has roughly 11,000 clones, around four fifths seen once; the top ten hold 11%. The V call is TRBV16, the J call TRBJ2-1; perhaps TRBD2 as D (7 bases). This sequence was found in a female donor in good health, enrolled as a control in a pregnancy study. Sequenced here: CD8+ T cells from peripheral blood mononuclear cells, sampled after pregnancy. Here the CDR3 DNA reads TGTGCCAGCAGCCAATCGAGGGGGGGCGAATACAATGAGCAGTTCTTC. It codes for CASSQSRGGEYNEQFF.